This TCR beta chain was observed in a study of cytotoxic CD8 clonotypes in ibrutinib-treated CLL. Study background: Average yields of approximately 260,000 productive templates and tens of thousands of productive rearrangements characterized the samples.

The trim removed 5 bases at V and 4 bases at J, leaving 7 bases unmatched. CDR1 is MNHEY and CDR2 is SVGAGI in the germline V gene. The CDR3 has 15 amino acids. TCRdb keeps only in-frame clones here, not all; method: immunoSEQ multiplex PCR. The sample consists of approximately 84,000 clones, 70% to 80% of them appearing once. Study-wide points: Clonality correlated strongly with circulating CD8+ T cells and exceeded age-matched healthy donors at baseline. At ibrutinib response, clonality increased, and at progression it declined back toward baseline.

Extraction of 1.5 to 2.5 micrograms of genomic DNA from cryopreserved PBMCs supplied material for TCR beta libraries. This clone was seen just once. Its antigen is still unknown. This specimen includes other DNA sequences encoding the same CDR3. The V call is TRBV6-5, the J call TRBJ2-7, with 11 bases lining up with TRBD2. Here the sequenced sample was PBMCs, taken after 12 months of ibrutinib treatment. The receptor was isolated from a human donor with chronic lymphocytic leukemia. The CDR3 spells CASSPTSGIGYEQYF. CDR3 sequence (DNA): TGTGCCAGCAGTCCGACTAGCGGGATTGGATACGAGCAGTACTTC.